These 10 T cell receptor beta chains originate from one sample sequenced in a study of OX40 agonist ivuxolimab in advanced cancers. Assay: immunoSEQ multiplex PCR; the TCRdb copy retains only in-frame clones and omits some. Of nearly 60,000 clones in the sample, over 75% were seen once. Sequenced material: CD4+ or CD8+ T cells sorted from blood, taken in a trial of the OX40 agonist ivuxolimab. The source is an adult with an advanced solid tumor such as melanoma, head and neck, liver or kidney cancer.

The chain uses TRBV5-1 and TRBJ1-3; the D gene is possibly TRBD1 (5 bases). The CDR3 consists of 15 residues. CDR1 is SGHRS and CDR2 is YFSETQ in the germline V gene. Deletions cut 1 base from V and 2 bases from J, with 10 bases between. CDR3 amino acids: CASSLTREAGNTIYF. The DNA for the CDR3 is TGCGCCAGCAGCTTGACCAGGGAGGCTGGAAACACCATATATTTT.

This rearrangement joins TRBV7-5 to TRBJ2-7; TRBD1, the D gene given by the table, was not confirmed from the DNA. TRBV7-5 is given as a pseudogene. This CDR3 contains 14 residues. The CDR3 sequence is CARSFQGTTYEQYF. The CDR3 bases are TGTGCCAGAAGCTTTCAGGGGACCACCTACGAGCAGTACTTC.

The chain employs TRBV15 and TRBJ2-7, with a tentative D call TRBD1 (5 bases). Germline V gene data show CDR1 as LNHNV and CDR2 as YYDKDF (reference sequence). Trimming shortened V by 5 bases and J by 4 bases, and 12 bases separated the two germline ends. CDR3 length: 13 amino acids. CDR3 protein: CATSLSKGYEQYF. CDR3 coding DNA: TGTGCCACCAGCCTGAGTAAGGGGTACGAGCAGTACTTC.

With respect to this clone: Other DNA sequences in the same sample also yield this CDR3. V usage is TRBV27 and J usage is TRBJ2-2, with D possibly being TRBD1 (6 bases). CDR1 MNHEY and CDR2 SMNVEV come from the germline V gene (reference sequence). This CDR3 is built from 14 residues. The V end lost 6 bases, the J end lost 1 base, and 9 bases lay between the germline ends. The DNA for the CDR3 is TGTGCCAGCAGCAGACAGGTGAACACCGGGGAGCTGTTTTTT. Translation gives CASSRQVNTGELFF.

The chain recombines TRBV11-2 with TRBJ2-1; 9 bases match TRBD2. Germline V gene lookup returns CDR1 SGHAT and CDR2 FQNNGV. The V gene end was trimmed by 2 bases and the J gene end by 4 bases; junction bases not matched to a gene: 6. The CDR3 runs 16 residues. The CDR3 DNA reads TGTGCCAGCAGCTTACATGGGACTAGCCTTTACAATGAGCAGTTCTTC. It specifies CASSLHGTSLYNEQFF. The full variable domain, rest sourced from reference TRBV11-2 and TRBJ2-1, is EAGVAQSPRYKIIEKRQSVAFWCNPISGHATLYWYQQILGQGPKLLIQFQNNGVVDDSQLPKDRFSAERLKGVDSTLKIQPAKLEDSAVYLCASSLHGTSLYNEQFFGPGTRLTVL.

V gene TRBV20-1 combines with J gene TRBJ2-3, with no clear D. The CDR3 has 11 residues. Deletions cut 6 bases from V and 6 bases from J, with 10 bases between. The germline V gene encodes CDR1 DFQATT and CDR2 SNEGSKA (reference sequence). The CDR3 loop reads CSATPADTQYF. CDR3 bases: TGCAGTGCAACACCTGCGGATACGCAGTATTTT.

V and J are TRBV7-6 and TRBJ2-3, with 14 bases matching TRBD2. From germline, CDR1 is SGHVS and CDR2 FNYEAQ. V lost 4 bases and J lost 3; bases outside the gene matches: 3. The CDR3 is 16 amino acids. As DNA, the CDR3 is TGTGCCAGCAGCTCCAGGACTAGCGGGGGGACAGATACGCAGTATTTT. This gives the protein CASSSRTSGGTDTQYF.

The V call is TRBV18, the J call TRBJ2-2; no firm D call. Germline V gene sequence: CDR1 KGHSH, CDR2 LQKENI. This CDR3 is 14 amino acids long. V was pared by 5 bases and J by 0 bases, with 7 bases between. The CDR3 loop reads CASSMQANTGELFF. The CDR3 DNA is TGTGCCAGCTCAATGCAGGCGAACACCGGGGAGCTGTTTTTT.

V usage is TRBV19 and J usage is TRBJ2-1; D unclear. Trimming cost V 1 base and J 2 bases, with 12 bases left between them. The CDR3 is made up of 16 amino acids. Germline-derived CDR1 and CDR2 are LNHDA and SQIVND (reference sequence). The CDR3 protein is CASSIVGQPPYNEQFF. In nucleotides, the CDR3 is TGTGCCAGTAGTATAGTGGGCCAGCCTCCCTACAATGAGCAGTTCTTC.

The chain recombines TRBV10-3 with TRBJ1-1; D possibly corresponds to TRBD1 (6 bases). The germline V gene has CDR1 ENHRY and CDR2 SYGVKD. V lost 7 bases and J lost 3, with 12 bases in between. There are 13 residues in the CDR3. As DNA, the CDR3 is TGTGCCATCATGGGGGCTGGAGACACTGAAGCTTTCTTT. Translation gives CAIMGAGDTEAFF.